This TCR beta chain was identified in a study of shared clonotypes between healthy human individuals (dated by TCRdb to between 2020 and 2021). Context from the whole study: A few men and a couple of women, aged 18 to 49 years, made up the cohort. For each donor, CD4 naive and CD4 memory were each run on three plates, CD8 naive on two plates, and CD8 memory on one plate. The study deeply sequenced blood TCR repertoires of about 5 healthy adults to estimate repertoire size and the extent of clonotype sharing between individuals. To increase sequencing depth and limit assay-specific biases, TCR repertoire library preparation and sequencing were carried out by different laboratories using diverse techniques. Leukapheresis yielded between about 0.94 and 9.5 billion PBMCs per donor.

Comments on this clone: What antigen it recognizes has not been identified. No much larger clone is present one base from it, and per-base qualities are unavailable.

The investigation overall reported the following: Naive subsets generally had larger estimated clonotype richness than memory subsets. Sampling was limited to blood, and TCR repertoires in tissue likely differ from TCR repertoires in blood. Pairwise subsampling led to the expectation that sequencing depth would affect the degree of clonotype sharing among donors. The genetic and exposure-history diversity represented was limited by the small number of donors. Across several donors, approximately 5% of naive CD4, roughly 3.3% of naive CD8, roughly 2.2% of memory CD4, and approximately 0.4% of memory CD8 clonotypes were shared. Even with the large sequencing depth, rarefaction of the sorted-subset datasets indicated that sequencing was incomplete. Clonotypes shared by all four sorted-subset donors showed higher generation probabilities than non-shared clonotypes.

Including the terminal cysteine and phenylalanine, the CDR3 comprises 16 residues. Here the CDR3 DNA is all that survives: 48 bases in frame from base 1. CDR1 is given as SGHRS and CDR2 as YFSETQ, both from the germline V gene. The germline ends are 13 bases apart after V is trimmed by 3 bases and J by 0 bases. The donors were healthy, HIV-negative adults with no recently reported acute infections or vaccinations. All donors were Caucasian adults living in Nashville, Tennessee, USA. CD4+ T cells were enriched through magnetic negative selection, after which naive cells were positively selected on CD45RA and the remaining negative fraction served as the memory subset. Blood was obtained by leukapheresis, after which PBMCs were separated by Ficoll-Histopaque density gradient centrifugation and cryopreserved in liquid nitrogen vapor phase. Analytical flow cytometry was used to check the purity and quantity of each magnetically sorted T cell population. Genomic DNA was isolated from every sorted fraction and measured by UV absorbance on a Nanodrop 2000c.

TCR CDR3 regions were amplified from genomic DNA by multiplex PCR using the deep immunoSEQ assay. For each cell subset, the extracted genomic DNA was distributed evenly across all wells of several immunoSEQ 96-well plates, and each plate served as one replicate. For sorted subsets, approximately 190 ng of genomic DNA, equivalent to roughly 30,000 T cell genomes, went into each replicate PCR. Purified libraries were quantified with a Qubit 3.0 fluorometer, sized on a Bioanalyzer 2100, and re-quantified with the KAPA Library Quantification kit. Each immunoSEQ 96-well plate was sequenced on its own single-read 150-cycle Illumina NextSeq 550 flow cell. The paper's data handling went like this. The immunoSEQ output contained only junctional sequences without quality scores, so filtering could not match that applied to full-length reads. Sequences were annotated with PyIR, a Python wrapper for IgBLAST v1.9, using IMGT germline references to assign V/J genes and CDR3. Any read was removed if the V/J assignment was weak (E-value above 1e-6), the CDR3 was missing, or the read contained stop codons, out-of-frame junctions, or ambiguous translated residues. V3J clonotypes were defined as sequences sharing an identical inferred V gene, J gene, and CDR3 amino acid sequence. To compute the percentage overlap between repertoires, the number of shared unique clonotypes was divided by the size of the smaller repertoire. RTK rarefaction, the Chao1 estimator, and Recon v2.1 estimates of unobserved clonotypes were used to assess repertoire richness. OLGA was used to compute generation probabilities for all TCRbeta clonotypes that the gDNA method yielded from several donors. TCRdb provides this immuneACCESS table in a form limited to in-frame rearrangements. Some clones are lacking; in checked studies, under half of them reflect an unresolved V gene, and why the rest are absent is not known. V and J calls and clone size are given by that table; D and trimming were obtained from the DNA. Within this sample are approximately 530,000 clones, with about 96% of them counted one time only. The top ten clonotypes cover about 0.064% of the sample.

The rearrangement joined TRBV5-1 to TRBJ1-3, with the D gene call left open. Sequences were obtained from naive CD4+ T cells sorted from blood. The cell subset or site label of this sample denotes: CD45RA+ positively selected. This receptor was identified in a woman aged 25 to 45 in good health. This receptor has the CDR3 CASSSLSQSSGNTIYF. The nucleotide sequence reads TGCGCCAGCAGCTCCCTATCCCAGAGCTCTGGAAACACCATATATTTT.